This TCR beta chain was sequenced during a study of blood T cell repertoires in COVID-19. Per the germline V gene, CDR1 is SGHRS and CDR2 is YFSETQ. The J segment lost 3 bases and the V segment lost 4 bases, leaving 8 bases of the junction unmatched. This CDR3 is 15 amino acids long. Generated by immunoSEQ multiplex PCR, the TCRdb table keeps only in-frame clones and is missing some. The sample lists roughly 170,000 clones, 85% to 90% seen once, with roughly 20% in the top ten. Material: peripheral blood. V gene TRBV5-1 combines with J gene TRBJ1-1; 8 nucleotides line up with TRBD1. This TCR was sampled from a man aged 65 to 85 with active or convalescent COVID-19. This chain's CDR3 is CASSTMDRVHTEAFF. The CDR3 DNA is TGCGCCAGCAGCACCATGGACAGGGTGCACACTGAAGCTTTCTTT.